These T cell receptor beta chains were read from a single sample in a study of blood T cell repertoires in COVID-19. The table came from immunoSEQ multiplex PCR; TCRdb's copy has only in-frame clones and leaves some out. The sample has approximately 300,000 clones, around four fifths seen once. The sequenced sample was peripheral blood. Every receptor here comes from a woman in her 50s with acute or convalescent COVID-19. Both conserved end residues are part of each CDR3. A D gene is named only where the DNA matches it firmly. Clone size appears in some rows only: once, few, many, or a class for an expanded clone.

v_gene	j_gene	abundance	d_gene	CDR3aa	CDR3nt
TRBV10-1	TRBJ2-5	NA	NA	CATSDTGKETQYF	TGCGCCACCAGCGATACAGGGAAGGAGACCCAGTACTTC
TRBV20-1	TRBJ2-1	once	NA	CSASANNEQFF	TGCAGTGCTAGTGCTAACAATGAGCAGTTCTTC
TRBV5-4	TRBJ1-1	NA	TRBD1	CASRRWTGGNTEAFF	TGTGCCAGCAGACGATGGACAGGCGGGAATACTGAAGCTTTCTTT
TRBV4-3	TRBJ1-5	NA	NA	CASSQDQGYSNQPQHF	TGCGCCAGCAGCCAAGACCAGGGGTATAGCAATCAGCCCCAGCATTTT
TRBV5-1	TRBJ1-3	NA	NA	CASSLGTGGNTIYF	TGCGCCAGCAGCTTGGGGACGGGGGGAAACACCATATATTTT
TRBV6-6	TRBJ1-3	NA	NA	CASSYDGARGNTIYF	TGTGCCAGCAGTTACGATGGGGCACGGGGAAACACCATATATTTT
TRBV5-1	TRBJ1-1	NA	NA	CASSFTRMNTEAFF	TGCGCCAGCAGCTTTACGAGAATGAACACTGAAGCTTTCTTT
TRBV5-1	TRBJ1-4	NA	NA	CASSLGDTATNEKLFF	TGCGCCAGCAGCTTGGGGGACACTGCAACTAATGAAAAACTGTTTTTT
TRBV6-1	TRBJ2-1	NA	NA	CASSEFAVTYNEQFF	TGTGCCAGCAGTGAATTTGCGGTTACCTACAATGAGCAGTTCTTC
TRBV5-4	TRBJ2-1	NA	NA	CASSPASSYNEQFF	TGTGCCAGCAGCCCAGCGAGTTCCTACAATGAGCAGTTCTTC
TRBV2	TRBJ2-3	NA	TRBD2	CASSLGRGGDTQYF	TGTGCCAGCAGCCTAGGGCGGGGGGGAGATACGCAGTATTTT
TRBV4-1	TRBJ2-2	NA	TRBD1	CASAPGQGDTGELFF	TGCGCCAGCGCTCCGGGACAGGGTGACACCGGGGAGCTGTTTTTT
TRBV5-1	TRBJ2-5	NA	TRBD2	CASSYLEAGPLETQYF	TGCGCCAGCAGTTACTTGGAAGCGGGACCTTTAGAGACCCAGTACTTC
TRBV20-1	TRBJ1-1	NA	NA	CSAMGGTEAFF	TGCAGTGCTATGGGAGGCACTGAAGCTTTCTTT
TRBV4-1	TRBJ1-5	NA	TRBD1	CASSHRQGNYRIEQPQHF	TGCGCCAGCAGCCACCGACAGGGGAACTATAGAATAGAACAGCCCCAGCATTTT
TRBV5-1	TRBJ1-1	NA	NA	CASSGSDSLYTEAFF	TGCGCCAGCAGCGGATCGGACAGTTTATACACTGAAGCTTTCTTT
TRBV14	TRBJ2-5	once	TRBD2	CASSQDISREGWETQYF	TGTGCCAGCAGCCAAGATATCTCGCGGGAGGGGTGGGAGACCCAGTACTTC
TRBV6-5	TRBJ1-1	NA	NA	CASSRGGTEAFF	TGTGCCAGCAGTAGAGGGGGCACTGAAGCTTTCTTT
TRBV5-1	TRBJ2-3	NA	TRBD2	CASSRGLAGGIAWGTDTQYF	TGCGCCAGCAGCCGCGGACTAGCGGGAGGGATTGCGTGGGGGACAGATACGCAGTATTTT
TRBV3-1/TRBV3-2	TRBJ1-2	NA	NA	CASSESGASNYGYTF	TGTGCCAGCAGCGAATCGGGAGCCTCTAACTATGGCTACACCTTC
TRBV10-3	TRBJ2-5	NA	NA	CAISERQGPQETQYF	TGTGCCATCAGTGAACGGCAGGGGCCTCAAGAGACCCAGTACTTC
TRBV3-1/TRBV3-2	TRBJ1-1	once	NA	CASSYGANTEAFF	TGTGCCAGCAGCTATGGAGCAAACACTGAAGCTTTCTTT